This TCR beta chain was recovered during a study of regulatory T cells in long-lasting Graves disease. Study observations and caveats: New patients shared fewer public clonotypes (approximately 970) than persistent patients did (2,741).

The time point here: newly diagnosed GD, antithyroid drugs for less than 3 months. Isolated PBMC RNA provided the starting material for the TCR library. Around 9 milliliters of peripheral blood were drawn into EDTA tubes. In this sample, this clonotype turned up many times. What it binds is unknown. The CDR3 has 14 amino acids. CDR1 is SGHAT and CDR2 is FQNNGV in the germline V gene. V lost 5 bases and J 5 bases, leaving 14 bases between the germline ends. CDR3-region Arm-PCR and iRepertoire HTBI primers produced the TCR beta libraries. One entry per CDR3 protein, called by TCRdb with MiXCR from the multiplex PCR reads. Among some 560,000 distinct CDR3 sequences listed, roughly 15% were seen once. These data were also reused for a study on T cells in Graves' hyperthyroidism and ophthalmopathy. From that study: Using 13 V-J features, a model discriminated ophthalmopathy from stable hyperthyroidism.

This specimen was peripheral blood mononuclear cells (PBMCs), taken at new diagnosis, from a patient treated with antithyroid drugs. The rearrangement links TRBV11-2 to TRBJ2-3; unclear D gene. The TCR was taken from a woman aged 40-65 years with Graves disease. The CDR3 DNA sequence: TGTGCCAGCAGCCGACTTCAAGCTGAAGATACGCAGTATTTT. This translates into CASSRLQAEDTQYF.